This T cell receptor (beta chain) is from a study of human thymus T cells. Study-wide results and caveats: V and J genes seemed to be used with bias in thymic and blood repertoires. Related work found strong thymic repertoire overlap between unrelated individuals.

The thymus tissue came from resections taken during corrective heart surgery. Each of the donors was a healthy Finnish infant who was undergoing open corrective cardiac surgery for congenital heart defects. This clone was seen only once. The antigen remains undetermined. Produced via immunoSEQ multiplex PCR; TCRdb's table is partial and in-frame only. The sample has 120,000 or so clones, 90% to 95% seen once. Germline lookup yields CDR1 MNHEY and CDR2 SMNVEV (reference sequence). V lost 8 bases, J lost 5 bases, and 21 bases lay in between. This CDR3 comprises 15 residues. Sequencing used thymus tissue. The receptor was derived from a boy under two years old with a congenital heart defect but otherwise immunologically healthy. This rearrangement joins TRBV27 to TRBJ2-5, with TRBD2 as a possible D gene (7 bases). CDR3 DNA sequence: TGTGCCAGCCTCAGCTGGGCGGGGGCCGGGGAGACCCAGTACTTC. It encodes CASLSWAGAGETQYF.